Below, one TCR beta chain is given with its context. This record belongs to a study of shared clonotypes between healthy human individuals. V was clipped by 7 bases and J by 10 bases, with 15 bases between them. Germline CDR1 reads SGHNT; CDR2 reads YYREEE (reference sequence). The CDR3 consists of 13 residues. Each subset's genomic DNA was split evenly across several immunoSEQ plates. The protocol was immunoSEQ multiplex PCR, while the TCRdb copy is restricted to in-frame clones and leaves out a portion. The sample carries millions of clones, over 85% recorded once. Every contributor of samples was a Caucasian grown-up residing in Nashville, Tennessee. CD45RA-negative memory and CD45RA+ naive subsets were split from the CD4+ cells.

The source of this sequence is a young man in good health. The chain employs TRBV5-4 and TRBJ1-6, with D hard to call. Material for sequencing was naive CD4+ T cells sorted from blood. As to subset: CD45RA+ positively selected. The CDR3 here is CASGWDNSSPLHF. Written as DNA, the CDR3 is TGTGCCAGCGGTTGGGATAATAGCTCACCCCTCCACTTT. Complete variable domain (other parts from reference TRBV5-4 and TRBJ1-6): ETGVTQSPTHLIKTRGQQVTLRCSSQSGHNTVSWYQQALGQGPQFIFQYYREEENGRGNFPPRFSGLQFPNYSSELNVNALELDDSALYLCASGWDNSSPLHFGNGTRLTVT.